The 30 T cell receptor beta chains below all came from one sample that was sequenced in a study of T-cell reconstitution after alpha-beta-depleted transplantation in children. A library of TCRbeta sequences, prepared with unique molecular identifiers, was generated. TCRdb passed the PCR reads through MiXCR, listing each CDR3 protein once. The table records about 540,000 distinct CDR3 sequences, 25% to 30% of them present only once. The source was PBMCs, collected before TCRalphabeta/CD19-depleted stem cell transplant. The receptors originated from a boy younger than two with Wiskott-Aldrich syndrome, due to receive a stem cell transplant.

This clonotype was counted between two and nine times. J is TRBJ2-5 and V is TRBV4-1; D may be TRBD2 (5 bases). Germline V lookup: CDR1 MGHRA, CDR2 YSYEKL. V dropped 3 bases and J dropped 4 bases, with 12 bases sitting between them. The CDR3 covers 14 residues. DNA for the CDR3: TGCGCCAGCAGCCAGCTTACACGGGGAGAGACCCAGTACTTC. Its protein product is CASSQLTRGETQYF.

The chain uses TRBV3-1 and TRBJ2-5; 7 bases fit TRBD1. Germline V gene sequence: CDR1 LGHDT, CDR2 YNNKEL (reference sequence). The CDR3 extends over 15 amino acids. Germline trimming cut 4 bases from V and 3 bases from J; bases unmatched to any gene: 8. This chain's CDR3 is CASSLWDSREETQYF. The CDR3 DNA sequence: TGTGCCAGCAGCCTTTGGGACAGCCGAGAAGAGACCCAGTACTTC.

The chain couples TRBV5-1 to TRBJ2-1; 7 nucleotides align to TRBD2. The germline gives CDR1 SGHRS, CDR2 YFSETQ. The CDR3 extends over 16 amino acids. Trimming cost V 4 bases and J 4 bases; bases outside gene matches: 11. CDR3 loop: CASSPGGRGGYNEQFF. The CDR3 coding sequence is TGCGCCAGCAGCCCGGGGGGTCGGGGAGGATACAATGAGCAGTTCTTC.

The CDR3 DNA is TGTGCCAGTAGTTTGGCGGGAGCGATGAAGGAGACCCAGTACTTC. Translation gives CASSLAGAMKETQYF. This chain uses TRBV19 with TRBJ2-5, with 7 bases aligning to TRBD2. CDR1 is LNHDA, CDR2 SQIVND, per germline (reference sequence). The CDR3 extends over 15 amino acids. Trimming removed 5 bases from V and 5 bases from J; junction bases left unmatched: 11.

The chain's CDR3 is CSARTSGRLETQYF. CDR3 bases: TGCAGTGCAAGGACTAGCGGGAGGTTGGAGACCCAGTACTTC. The J gene is TRBJ2-5, the V gene TRBV20-1, with 14 bases matching TRBD2. Germline values: CDR1 DFQATT, CDR2 SNEGSKA (reference sequence). The CDR3 has 14 amino acids. The junction had 5 bases not matched to a gene; V was cut back by 6 bases and J by 5 bases.

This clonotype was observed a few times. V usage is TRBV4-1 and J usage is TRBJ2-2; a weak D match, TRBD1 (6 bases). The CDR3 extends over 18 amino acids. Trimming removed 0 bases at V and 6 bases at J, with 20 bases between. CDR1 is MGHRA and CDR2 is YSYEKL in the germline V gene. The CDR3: CASSQDLSRGFSAGELFF. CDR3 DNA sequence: TGCGCCAGCAGCCAAGATCTGAGCAGGGGCTTTTCTGCCGGGGAGCTGTTTTTT.

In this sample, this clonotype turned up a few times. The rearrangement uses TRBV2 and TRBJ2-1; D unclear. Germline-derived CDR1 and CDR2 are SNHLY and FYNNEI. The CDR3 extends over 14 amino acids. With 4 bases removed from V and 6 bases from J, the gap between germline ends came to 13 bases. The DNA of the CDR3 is TGTGCCAGCAGTGCGGTTGTAGCCGCCAATGAGCAGTTCTTC. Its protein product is CASSAVVAANEQFF.

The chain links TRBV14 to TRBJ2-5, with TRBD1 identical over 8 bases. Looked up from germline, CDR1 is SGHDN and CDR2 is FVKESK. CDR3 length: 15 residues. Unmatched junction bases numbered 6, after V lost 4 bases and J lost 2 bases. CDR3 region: CASSRRDRNQETQYF. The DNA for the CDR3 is TGTGCCAGCAGCCGGCGGGACAGGAATCAAGAGACCCAGTACTTC.

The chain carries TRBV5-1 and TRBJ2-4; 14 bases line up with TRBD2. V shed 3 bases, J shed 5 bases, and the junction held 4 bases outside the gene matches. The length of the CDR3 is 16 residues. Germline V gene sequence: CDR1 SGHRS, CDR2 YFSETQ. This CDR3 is CASSSRLAGGENIQYF. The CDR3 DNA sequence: TGCGCCAGCAGCTCCCGACTAGCGGGAGGGGAAAACATTCAGTACTTC.

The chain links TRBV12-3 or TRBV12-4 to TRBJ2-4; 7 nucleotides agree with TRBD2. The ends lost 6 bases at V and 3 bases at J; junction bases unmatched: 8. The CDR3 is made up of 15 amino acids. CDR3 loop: CASSAFSGIKNIQYF. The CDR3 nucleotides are TGTGCCAGCAGCGCCTTCAGCGGGATCAAAAACATTCAGTACTTC.

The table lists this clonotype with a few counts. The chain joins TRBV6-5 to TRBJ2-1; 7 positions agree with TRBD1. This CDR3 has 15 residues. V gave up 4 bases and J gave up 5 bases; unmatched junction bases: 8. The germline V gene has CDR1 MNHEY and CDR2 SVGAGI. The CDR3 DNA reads TGTGCCAGCAGTTGGGTAGGGGGCCTCGACAATGAGCAGTTCTTC. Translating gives CASSWVGGLDNEQFF.

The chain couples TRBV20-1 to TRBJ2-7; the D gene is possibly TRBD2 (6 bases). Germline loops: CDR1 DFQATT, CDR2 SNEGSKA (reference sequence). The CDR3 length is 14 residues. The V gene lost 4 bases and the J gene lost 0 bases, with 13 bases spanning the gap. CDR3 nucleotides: TGCAGTGCTAACCCCGGAGGGACCTCCTACGAGCAGTACTTC. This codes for CSANPGGTSYEQYF.

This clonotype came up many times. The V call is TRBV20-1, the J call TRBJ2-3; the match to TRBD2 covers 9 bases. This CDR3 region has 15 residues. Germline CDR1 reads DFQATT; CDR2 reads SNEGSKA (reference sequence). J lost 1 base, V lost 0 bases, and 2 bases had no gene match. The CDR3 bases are TGCAGTGCTAGAGATCTAGCGGGACGCACAGATACGCAGTATTTT. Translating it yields CSARDLAGRTDTQYF.

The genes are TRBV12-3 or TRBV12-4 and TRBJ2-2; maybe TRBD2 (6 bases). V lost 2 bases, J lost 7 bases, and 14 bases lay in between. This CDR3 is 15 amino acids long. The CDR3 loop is CASSLPGLRGGELFF. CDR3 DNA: TGTGCCAGCAGTTTACCGGGACTGAGGGGCGGGGAGCTGTTTTTT.

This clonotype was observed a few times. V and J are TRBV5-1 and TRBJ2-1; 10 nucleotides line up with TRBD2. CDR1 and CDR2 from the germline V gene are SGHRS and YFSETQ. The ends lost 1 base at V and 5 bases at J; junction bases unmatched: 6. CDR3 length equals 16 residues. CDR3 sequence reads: CASSLSTLAGDNEQFF. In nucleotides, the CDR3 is TGCGCCAGCAGCTTGTCGACGCTAGCGGGAGACAATGAGCAGTTCTTC.

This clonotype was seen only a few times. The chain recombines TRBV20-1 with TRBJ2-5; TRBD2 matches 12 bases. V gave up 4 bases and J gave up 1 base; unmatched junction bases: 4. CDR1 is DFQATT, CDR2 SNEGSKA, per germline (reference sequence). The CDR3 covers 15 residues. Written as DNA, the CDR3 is TGCAGTGCTAAAGGACTAGCGGGGACCCAAGAGACCCAGTACTTC. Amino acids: CSAKGLAGTQETQYF.

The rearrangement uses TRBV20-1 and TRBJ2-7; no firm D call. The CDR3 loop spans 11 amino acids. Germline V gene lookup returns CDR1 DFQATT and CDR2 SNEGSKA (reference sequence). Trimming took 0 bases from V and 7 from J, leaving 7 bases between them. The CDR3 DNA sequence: TGCAGTGCTAGAGATATAGGAGAGCAGTACTTC. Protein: CSARDIGEQYF.

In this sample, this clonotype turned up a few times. DNA for the CDR3: TGCAGTGCCCGGGCCTTCTCTGGGGCCAACGTCCTGACTTTC. It yields the protein CSARAFSGANVLTF. The rearrangement uses TRBV20-1 and TRBJ2-6; D unclear. The CDR3 spans 14 residues. Germline CDR1 and CDR2: DFQATT and SNEGSKA (reference sequence). Trimming cost V 6 bases and J 0 bases, with 9 bases left between them.

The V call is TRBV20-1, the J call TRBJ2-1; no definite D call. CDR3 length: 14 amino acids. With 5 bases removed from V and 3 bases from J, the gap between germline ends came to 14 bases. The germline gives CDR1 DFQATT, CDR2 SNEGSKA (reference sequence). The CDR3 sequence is CSAVKTGIYNEQFF. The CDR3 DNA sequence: TGCAGTGCTGTAAAGACTGGAATCTACAATGAGCAGTTCTTC.

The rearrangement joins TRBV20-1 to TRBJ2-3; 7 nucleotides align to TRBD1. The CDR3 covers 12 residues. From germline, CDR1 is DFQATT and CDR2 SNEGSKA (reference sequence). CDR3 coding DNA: TGCAGCTACAGGGGTCGTGAAGATACGCAGTATTTT. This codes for CSYRGREDTQYF.

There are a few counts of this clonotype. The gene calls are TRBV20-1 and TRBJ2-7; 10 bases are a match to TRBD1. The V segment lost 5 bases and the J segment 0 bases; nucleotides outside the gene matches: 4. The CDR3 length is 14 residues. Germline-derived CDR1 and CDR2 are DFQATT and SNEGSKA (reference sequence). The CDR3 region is CSAGRDRGSYEQYF. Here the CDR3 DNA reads TGCAGTGCTGGACGGGACAGGGGCTCCTACGAGCAGTACTTC.

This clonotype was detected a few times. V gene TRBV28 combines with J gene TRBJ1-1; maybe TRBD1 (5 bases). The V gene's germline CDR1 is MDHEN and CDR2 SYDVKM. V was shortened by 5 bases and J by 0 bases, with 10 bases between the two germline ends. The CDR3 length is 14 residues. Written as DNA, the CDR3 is TGTGCCAGCAGTACAACAGGCTTGAACACTGAAGCTTTCTTT. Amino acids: CASSTTGLNTEAFF.

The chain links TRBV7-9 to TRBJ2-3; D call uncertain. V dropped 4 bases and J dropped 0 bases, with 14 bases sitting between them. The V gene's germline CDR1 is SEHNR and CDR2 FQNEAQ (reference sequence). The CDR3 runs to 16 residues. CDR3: CASSSPRTQSTDTQYF. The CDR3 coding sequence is TGTGCCAGCAGCTCCCCCCGTACACAGAGCACAGATACGCAGTATTTT.

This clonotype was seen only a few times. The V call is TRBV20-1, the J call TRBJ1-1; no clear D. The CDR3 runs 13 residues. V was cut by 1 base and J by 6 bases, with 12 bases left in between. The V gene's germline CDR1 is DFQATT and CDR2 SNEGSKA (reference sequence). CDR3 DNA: TGCAGTGCTAGAGTCCGGGGTTCCTCTGAAGCTTTCTTT. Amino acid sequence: CSARVRGSSEAFF.

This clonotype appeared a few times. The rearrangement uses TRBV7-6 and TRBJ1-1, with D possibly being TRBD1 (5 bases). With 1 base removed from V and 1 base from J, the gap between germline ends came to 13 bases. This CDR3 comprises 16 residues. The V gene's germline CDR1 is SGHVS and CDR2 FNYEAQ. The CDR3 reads CASSLGLAGTNTEAFF. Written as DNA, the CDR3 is TGTGCCAGCAGCTTAGGGCTGGCTGGGACGAACACTGAAGCTTTCTTT.

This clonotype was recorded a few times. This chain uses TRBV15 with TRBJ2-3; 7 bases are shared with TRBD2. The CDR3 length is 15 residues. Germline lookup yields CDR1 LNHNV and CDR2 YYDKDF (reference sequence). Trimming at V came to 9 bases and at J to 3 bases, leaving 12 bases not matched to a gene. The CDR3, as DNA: TGTGCCACTCACCGAGCGGGGCGTAGGACAGATACGCAGTATTTT. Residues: CATHRAGRRTDTQYF. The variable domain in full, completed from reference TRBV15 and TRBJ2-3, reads DAMVIQNPRYQVTQFGKPVTLSCSQTLNHNVMYWYQQKSSQAPKLLFHYYDKDFNNEADTPDNFQSRRPNTSFCFLDIRSPGLGDTAMYLCATHRAGRRTDTQYFGPGTRLTVL.

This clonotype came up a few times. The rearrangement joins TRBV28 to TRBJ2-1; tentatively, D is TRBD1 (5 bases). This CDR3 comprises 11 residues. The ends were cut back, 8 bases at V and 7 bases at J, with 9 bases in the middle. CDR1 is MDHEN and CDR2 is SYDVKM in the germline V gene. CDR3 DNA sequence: TGTGCCAGCGGGGCCGTGAATGAGCAGTTCTTC. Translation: CASGAVNEQFF.

Here the CDR3 DNA reads TGTGCCAGCCGCATAGCGGGGGATGAGCAGTTCTTC. Residues: CASRIAGDEQFF. This rearrangement joins TRBV28 to TRBJ2-1; 9 bases align to TRBD2. In germline, CDR1 is MDHEN, CDR2 SYDVKM. V trimming: 8 bases; J trimming: 8 bases; junction bases outside the gene matches: 4. The CDR3 loop spans 12 amino acids.

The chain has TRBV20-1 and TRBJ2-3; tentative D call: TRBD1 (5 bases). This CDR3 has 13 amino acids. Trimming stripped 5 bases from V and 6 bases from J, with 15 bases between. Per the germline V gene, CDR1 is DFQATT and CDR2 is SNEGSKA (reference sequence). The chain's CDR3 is CSAPVQAGDTQYF. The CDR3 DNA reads TGCAGTGCTCCCGTACAGGCCGGGGATACGCAGTATTTT.

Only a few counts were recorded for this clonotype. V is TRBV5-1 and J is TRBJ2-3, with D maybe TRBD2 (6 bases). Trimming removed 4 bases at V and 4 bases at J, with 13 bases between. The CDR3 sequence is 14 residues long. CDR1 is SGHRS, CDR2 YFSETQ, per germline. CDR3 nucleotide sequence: TGCGCCAGCAGCACGACTAGTTCTGCAGATACGCAGTATTTT. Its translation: CASSTTSSADTQYF.